This T cell receptor (beta chain) appears in the sequencing data of a study of CD8 T cells in Susac syndrome. Study-wide points: It was acknowledged in the study that the number of individuals who were included in its TCR sequencing and HLA analysis was relatively small.

Notes on this clonotype: Its antigen remains unknown.

RNA amounts of roughly 0.5 to 1 ug underwent reverse transcription with random hexamers. The amplification used immunoSEQ multiplex PCR on TCR beta CDR3; it spanned 54 Vbeta and 13 Jbeta. TCRdb passed the immunoSEQ multiplex PCR reads through MiXCR, listing each CDR3 protein once. The table has about 210,000 distinct CDR3 sequences, 80% to 95% seen once; the top ten hold 0.1%. Germline V lookup: CDR1 DFQATT, CDR2 SNEGSKA (reference sequence). This CDR3 has 14 residues. The ends lost 6 bases at V and 8 bases at J; junction bases unmatched: 10. TEMRA cells were FACS-enriched and CD8+ and CD4+ T cells negatively isolated.

This clonotype originated in a human donor in good health. Sequenced material: CD4+ T cells from PBMCs. The chain links TRBV20-1 to TRBJ1-4, with 9 bases matching TRBD1. The CDR3 loop is CSAPRTGEKEKLFF. The CDR3 coding sequence is TGCAGTGCGCCACGGACAGGGGAGAAAGAAAAACTGTTTTTT.